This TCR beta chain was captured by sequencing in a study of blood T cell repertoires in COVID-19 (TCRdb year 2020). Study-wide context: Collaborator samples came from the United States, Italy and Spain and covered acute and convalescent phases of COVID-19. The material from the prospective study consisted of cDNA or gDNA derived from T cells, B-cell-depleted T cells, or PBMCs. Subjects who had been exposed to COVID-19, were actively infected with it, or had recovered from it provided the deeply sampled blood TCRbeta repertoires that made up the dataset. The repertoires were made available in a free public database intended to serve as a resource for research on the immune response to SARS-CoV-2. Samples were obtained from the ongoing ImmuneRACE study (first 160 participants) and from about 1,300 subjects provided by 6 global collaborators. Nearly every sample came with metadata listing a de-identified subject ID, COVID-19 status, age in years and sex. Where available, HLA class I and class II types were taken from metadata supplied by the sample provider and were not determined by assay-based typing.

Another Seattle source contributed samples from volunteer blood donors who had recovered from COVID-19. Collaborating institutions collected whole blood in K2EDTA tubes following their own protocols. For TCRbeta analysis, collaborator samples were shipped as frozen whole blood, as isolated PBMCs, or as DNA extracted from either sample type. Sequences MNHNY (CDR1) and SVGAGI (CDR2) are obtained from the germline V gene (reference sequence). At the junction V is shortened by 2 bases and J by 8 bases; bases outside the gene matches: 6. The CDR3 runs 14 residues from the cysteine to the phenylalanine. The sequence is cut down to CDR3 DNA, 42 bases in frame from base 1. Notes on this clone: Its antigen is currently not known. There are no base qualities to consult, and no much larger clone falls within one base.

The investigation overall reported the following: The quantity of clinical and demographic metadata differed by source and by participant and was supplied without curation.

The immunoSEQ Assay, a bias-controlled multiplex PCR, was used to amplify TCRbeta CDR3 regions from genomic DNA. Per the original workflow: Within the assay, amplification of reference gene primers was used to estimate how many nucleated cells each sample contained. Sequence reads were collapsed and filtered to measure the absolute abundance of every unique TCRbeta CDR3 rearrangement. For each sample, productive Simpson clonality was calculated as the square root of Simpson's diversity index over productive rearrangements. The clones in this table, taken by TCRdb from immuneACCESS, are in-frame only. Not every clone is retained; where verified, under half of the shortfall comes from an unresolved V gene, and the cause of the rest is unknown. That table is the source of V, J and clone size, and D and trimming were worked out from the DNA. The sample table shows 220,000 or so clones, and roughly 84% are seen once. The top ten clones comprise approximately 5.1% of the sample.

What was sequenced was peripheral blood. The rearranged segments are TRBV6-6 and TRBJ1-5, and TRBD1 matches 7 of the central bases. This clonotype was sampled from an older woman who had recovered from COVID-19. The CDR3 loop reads CASSYRGGIEPQHF. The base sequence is TGTGCCAGCAGTTACCGAGGGGGCATTGAGCCCCAGCATTTT.